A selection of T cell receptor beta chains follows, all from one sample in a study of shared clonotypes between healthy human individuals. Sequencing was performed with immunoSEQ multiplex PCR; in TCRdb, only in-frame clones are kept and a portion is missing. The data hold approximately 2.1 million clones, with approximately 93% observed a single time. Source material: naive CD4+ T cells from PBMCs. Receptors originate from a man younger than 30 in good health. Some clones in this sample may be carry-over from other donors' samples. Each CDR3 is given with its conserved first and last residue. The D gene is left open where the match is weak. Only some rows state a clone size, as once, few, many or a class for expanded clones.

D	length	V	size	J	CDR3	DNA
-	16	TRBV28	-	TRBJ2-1	CASGSLGRGAYNEQFF	TGTGCCAGTGGATCTCTGGGCAGGGGGGCCTACAATGAGCAGTTCTTC
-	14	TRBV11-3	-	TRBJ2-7	CASSQGGTPYEQYF	TGTGCCAGCAGTCAGGGGGGAACTCCCTACGAGCAGTACTTC
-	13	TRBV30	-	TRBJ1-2	CAWRRGGLGGYTF	TGTGCCTGGAGAAGGGGCGGTCTGGGGGGCTACACCTTC
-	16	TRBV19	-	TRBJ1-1	CASSIVPWLMNTEAFF	TGTGCCAGTAGTATAGTCCCGTGGTTAATGAACACTGAAGCTTTCTTT
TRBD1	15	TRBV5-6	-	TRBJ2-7	CASSVPGQVSYEQYF	TGTGCCAGCAGCGTACCGGGACAGGTCTCCTACGAGCAGTACTTC
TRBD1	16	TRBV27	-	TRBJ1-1	CASSSGGRGTNTEAFF	TGTGCCAGCAGTTCGGGGGGCAGGGGGACGAACACTGAAGCTTTCTTT
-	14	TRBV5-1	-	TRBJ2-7	CASSLAVRTYEQYF	TGCGCCAGCAGCTTGGCGGTCAGAACCTACGAGCAGTACTTC
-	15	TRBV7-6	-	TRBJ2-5	CASSSELASQETQYF	TGTGCCAGCAGCTCAGAGCTAGCGTCCCAAGAGACCCAGTACTTC
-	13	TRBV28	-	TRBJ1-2	CASSRDGLYGYTF	TGTGCCAGCAGTAGGGATGGCCTCTATGGCTACACCTTC
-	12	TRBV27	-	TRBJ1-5	CASLPSNQPQHF	TGTGCCAGCCTCCCGAGCAATCAGCCCCAGCATTTT
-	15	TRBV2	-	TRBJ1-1	CASSEAGGRITEAFF	TGTGCCAGCAGTGAAGCGGGGGGGCGCATCACTGAAGCTTTCTTT
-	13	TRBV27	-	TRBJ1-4	CASDEATNEKLFF	TGTGCCAGCGATGAGGCAACTAATGAAAAACTGTTTTTT
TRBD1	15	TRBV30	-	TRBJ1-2	CAWSAPTGGAGGYTF	TGTGCCTGGAGTGCCCCGACAGGGGGCGCAGGGGGCTACACCTTC
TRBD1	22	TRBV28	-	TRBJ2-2	CASSQRPRGQGTGVRYTGELFF	TGTGCCAGCAGTCAACGTCCACGGGGACAGGGGACGGGAGTAAGGTACACCGGGGAGCTGTTTTTT
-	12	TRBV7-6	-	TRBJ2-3	CASSLELGPSHF	TGTGCCAGCAGCTTAGAGCTCGGGCCCTCCCATTTT
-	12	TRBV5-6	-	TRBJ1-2	CASSRGAVGYTF	TGTGCCAGCAGCCGCGGGGCGGTGGGCTACACCTTC
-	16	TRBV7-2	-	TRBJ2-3	CASSPIKGTRVDTQYF	TGTGCCAGCAGCCCGATTAAAGGGACCCGGGTAGATACGCAGTATTTT
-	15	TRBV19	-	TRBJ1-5	CASSIVRERGQPQHF	TGTGCCAGTAGTATAGTTCGCGAGCGGGGTCAGCCCCAGCATTTT
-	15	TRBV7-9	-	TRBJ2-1	CASSFPSAASNEQFF	TGTGCCAGCAGCTTCCCTAGCGCAGCCTCCAATGAGCAGTTCTTC
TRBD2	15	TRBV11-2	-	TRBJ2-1	CASSLRGRYYNEQFF	TGTGCCAGCAGCTTACGCGGGAGATACTACAATGAGCAGTTCTTC
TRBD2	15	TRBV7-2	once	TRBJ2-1	CASSFVAGGGNEQFF	TGTGCCAGCAGCTTTGTAGCGGGAGGGGGGAATGAGCAGTTCTTC
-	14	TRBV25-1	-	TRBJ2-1	CASSEQGRLTEQFF	TGTGCCAGCAGTGAACAGGGCCGACTAACCGAGCAGTTCTTC
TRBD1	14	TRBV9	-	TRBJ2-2	CASSGGQGPGELFF	TGTGCCAGCAGCGGGGGACAGGGGCCCGGGGAGCTGTTTTTT
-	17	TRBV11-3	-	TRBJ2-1	CASSQGVERSPHNEQFF	TGTGCCAGCAGCCAAGGGGTCGAGCGGTCGCCCCACAATGAGCAGTTCTTC
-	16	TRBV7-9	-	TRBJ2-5	CASSLVGREGRETQYF	TGTGCCAGCAGCTTAGTGGGCAGAGAGGGGAGGGAGACCCAGTACTTC
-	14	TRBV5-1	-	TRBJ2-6	CASSGVTGANVLTF	TGCGCCAGCAGTGGGGTAACTGGGGCCAACGTCCTGACTTTC
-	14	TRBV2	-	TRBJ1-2	CASSAQNTNYGYTF	TGTGCCAGCAGTGCTCAAAATACTAACTATGGCTACACCTTC
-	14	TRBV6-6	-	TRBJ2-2	CASSYLGGTGELFF	TGTGCCAGCAGTTACCTTGGGGGAACCGGGGAGCTGTTTTTT
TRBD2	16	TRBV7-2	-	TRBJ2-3	CASSLVLAGGKDTQYF	TGTGCCAGCAGCTTAGTACTAGCGGGAGGAAAAGATACGCAGTATTTT
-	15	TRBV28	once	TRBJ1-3	CASSSAGSSGNTIYF	TGTGCCAGCAGCTCTGCCGGGTCCTCTGGAAACACCATATATTTT
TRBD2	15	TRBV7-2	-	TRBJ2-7	CASSIWGGNSYEQYF	TGTGCCAGCAGCATTTGGGGGGGGAACTCCTACGAGCAGTACTTC
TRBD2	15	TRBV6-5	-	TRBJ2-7	CASSYSSAGVPEQYF	TGTGCCAGCAGTTACTCGTCAGCGGGAGTACCCGAGCAGTACTTC
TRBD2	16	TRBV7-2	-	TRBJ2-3	CASSLSAGGSTDTQYF	TGTGCCAGCAGCTTATCAGCGGGAGGGAGCACAGATACGCAGTATTTT
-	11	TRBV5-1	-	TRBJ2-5	CASTIQETQYF	TGCGCCAGCACAATCCAAGAGACCCAGTACTTC
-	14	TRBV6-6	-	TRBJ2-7	CASSYVGSSYEQYF	TGTGCCAGCAGTTACGTGGGCAGCTCCTACGAGCAGTACTTC
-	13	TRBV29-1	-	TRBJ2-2	CSVGPFSTGELFF	TGCAGCGTTGGTCCTTTTTCCACCGGGGAGCTGTTTTTT
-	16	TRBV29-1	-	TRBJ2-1	CSVEAFLAEIYNEQFF	TGCAGCGTTGAAGCTTTTCTCGCAGAAATCTACAATGAGCAGTTCTTC
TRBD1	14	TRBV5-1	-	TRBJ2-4	CASSSGQVVDIQYF	TGCGCCAGCAGCTCCGGACAGGTGGTGGACATTCAGTACTTC
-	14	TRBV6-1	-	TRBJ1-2	CASSEDGINYGYTF	TGTGCCAGCAGTGAAGACGGGATAAACTATGGCTACACCTTC
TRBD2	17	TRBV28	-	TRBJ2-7	CASSFPGGAGGIRKQYF	TGTGCCAGCAGTTTCCCCGGAGGAGCGGGAGGGATACGAAAGCAGTACTTC
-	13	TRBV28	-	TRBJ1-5	CASSSSGDQPQHF	TGTGCCAGCAGTTCGTCAGGCGATCAGCCCCAGCATTTT
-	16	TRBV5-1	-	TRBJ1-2	CASSLTTGISNYGYAF	TGCGCCAGCAGCTTAACTACAGGCATCTCAAACTATGGCTACGCCTTC
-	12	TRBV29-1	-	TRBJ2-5	CSGGGREETQYF	TGCAGCGGGGGGGGGCGAGAAGAGACCCAGTACTTC
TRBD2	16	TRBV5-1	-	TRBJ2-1	CASSPPGASGSNEQFF	TGCGCCAGCAGCCCCCCAGGGGCTAGCGGGAGCAATGAGCAGTTCTTC
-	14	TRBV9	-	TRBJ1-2	CASTPNLGSYGYTF	TGTGCCAGCACCCCCAATTTGGGCTCCTATGGCTACACCTTC